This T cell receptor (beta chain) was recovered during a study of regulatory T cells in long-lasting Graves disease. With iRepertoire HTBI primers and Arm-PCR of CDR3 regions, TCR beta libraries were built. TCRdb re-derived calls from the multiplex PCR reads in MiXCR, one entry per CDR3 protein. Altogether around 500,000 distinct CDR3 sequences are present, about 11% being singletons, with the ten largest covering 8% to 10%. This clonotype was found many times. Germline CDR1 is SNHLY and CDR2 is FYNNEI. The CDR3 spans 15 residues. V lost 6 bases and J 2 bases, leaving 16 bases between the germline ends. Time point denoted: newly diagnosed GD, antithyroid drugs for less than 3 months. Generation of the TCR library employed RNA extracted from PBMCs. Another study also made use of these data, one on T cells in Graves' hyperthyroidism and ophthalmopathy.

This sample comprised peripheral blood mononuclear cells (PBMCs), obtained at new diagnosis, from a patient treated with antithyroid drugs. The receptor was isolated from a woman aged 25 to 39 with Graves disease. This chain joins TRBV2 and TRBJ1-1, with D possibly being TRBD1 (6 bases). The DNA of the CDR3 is TGTGCCAGCAGCCTCCTGAGGGGGGCTAACACTGAAGCTTTCTTT. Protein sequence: CASSLLRGANTEAFF.